The sequence of this TCR beta chain was determined in a study of Ad26.COV2.S vaccination and SARS-CoV-2 variants. Study-wide points: Vaccinees reportedly had broad spike-specific CD8+ and CD4+ T cell responses.

Repertoires were generated with immunoSEQ multiplex PCR, while TCRdb's copy carries only in-frame clones and drops some. This sample yields about 680,000 clones, of which more than 70% are seen a single time; about 1.5% belongs to the top ten. Treatment defined: roughly 20 received Ad26.COV2.S at low or high dose, single or two shots; roughly five received placebo; per-sample allocation not given. Day 63 after the first injection of vaccine or placebo was the sampling time. Donor was an adult aged 18-55 years in Boston. A note on this clone: As yet, its antigen is unknown.

Germline V gene lookup returns CDR1 SGHRS and CDR2 YFSETQ. The ends were cut back, 4 bases at V and 3 bases at J, with 10 bases in the middle. This CDR3 is 13 amino acids long. The input for sequencing was peripheral blood, taken in a trial of Ad26.COV2.S vaccine versus placebo. The clonotype originates from a person between 18 and 60 years old who received the Ad26.COV2.S COVID-19 vaccine or a placebo. This chain connects TRBV5-1 to TRBJ1-1; possible D gene TRBD1, 5 bases. This CDR3 is CASSGTTDTEAFF. The CDR3 region has the DNA TGCGCCAGCAGCGGAACGACAGACACTGAAGCTTTCTTT.